This TCR beta chain is drawn from a study of blood T cell repertoires in COVID-19. Study-level background: The analysed material was cDNA or gDNA that came from T cells, B-cell-depleted T cells, or PBMCs.

V dropped 3 bases and J dropped 4; count of bases not matched to a gene: 8. The germline V gene has CDR1 MGHRA and CDR2 YSYEKL. This CDR3 contains 15 residues. In the original analysis: Estimation of nucleated cell counts relied on the amplification of reference gene primers. Measured with immunoSEQ multiplex PCR; TCRdb has only the in-frame clones, and not every one. That table is the source of V, J and clone size, and D and trimming were worked out from the DNA. The sample has tens of thousands of clones, roughly nine tenths seen once. This sequence joins TRBV4-1 and TRBJ1-2, with 7 positions matching TRBD1. The sequencing input was peripheral blood. This sequence originates from a man older than 75 with acute or convalescent COVID-19. The CDR3 loop reads CASSQVTGAPYGYTF. Written as DNA, the CDR3 is TGCGCCAGCAGCCAGGTTACAGGGGCTCCCTATGGCTACACCTTC.